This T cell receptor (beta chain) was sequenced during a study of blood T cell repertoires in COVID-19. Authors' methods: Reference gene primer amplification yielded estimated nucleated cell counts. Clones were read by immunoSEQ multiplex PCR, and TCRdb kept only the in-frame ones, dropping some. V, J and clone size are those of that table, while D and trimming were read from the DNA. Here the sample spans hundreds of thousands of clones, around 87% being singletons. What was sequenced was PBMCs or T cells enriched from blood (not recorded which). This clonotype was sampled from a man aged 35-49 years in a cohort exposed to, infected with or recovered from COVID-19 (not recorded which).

The CDR3 DNA follows: TGTGCCAGCAGGTGGACAACGAACACCGGGGAGCTGTTTTTT. This translates into CASRWTTNTGELFF. This rearrangement joins TRBV7-9 to TRBJ2-2, with a tentative D call TRBD1 (5 bases). V was pared by 6 bases and J by 0 bases, with 8 bases between. Germline CDR1 SEHNR, CDR2 FQNEAQ (reference sequence). The CDR3 totals 14 residues.